Described below is a single T cell receptor (beta chain) sequence and its context. Trimming removed 0 bases from V and 0 bases from J, with 8 bases in between. Germline V gene lookup returns CDR1 SGHRS and CDR2 YFSETQ. The CDR3 consists of 15 residues. The data were obtained in a study of shared clonotypes between healthy human individuals. Whole-study context: CD4 naive and CD4 memory each took three plates per donor, while CD8 naive took two and CD8 memory one.

Methods used by the authors: Junction-only sequences without quality scores were provided by ImmunoSEQ, so filtering was different. Data came from immunoSEQ multiplex PCR; TCRdb stores just in-frame clones and leaves some out. V and J calls and clone size come straight from that table; D and trimming were deduced from the DNA. This table has approximately 1.5 million clones, about 98.5% appearing once. The chain combines TRBV5-1 with TRBJ2-3; D is possibly TRBD2 (6 bases). Sequenced input: naive CD4+ T cells sorted from blood. Subset denoted: CD45RA+ positively selected. This receptor was obtained from a young man in good health. The CDR3 is CASSLELASTDTQYF. The DNA for the CDR3 is TGCGCCAGCAGCTTGGAACTAGCAAGCACAGATACGCAGTATTTT.